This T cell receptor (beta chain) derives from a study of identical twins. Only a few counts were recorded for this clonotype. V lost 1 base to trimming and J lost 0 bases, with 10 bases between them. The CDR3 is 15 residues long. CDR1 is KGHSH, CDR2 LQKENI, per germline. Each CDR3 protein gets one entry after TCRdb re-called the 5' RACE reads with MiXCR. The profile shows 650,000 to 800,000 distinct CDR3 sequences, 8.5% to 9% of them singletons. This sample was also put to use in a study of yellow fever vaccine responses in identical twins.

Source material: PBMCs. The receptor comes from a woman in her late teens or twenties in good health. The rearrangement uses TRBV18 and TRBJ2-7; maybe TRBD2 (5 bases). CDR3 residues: CASSPLGSGSYEQYF. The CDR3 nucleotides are TGTGCCAGCTCACCACTAGGCAGCGGCTCCTACGAGCAGTACTTC.